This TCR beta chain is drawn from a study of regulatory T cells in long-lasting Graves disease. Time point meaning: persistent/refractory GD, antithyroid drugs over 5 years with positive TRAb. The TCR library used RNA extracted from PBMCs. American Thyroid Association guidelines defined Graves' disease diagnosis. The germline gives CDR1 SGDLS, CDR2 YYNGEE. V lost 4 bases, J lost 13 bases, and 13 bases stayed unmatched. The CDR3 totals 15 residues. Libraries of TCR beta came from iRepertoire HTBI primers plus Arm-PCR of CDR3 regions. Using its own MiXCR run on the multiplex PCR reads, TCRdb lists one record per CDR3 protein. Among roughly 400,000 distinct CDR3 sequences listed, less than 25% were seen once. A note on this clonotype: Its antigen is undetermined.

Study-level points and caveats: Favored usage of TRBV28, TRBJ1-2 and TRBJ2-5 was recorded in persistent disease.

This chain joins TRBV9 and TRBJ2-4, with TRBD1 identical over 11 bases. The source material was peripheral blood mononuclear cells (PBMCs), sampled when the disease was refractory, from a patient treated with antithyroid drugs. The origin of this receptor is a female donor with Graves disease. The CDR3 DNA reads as TGTGCCAGCAGCCCCGGACAGGGGGCGCAGAACCAACAGTACTTC. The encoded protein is CASSPGQGAQNQQYF.